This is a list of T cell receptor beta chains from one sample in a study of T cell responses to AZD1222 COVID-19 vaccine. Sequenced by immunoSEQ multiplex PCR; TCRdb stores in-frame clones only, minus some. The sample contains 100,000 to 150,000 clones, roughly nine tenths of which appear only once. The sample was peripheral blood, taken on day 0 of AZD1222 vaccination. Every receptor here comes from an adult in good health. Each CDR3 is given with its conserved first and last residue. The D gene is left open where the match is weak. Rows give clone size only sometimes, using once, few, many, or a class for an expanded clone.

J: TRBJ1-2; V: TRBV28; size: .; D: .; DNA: TGTGCCAGCAGCCCGGGGGTAGCCCCTTTCTATGGCTACACCTTC; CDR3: CASSPGVAPFYGYTF
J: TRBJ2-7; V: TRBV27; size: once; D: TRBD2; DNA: TGTGCCAGCAGTCGAAACGTAGCGGGAGGGCTTTACGAGCAGTACTTC; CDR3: CASSRNVAGGLYEQYF
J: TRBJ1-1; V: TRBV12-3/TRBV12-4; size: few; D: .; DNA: TGTGCCAGCAGTTTAACAAGGGACACTGAAGCTTTCTTT; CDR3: CASSLTRDTEAFF
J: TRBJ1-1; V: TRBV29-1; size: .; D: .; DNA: TGCAGCGTCAGCAGGGGAATGAACACTGAAGCTTTCTTT; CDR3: CSVSRGMNTEAFF
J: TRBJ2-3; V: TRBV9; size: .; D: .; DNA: TGTGCCAGCAGCGAGGGAGGACCGGGTGGAGATACGCAGTATTTT; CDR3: CASSEGGPGGDTQYF
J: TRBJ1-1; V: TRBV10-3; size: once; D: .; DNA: TGTGCCATCAGTGAAGGGGCGGGGGGATACACTGAAGCTTTCTTT; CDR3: CAISEGAGGYTEAFF
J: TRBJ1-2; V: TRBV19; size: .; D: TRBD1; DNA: TGTGCCTCAGGGGGCGACTATGGCTACACCTTC; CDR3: CASGGDYGYTF
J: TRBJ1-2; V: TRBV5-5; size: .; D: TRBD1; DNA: TGTGCCAGCAGCTTGGGGACAGGGAACTATGGCTACACCTTC; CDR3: CASSLGTGNYGYTF
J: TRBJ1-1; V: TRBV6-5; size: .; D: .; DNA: TGTGCCAGCAGTTCGCGTGGGGGGACTGAAGCTTTCTTT; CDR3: CASSSRGGTEAFF
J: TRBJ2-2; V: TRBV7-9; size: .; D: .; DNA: TGTGCCCAATGGGCGTACACCGGGGAGCTGTTTTTT; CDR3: CAQWAYTGELFF
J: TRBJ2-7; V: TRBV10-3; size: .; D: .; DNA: TGTGCCATCAGTGAGTCGGGCTTCGGGCAGGGATCCTACGAGCAGTACTTC; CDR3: CAISESGFGQGSYEQYF
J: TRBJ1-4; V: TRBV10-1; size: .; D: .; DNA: TGCGCCAGCCTTCAGGACCCCCGTAATGAAAAACTGTTTTTT; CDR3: CASLQDPRNEKLFF
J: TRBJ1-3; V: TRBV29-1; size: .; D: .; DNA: TGCAGCGTTGCGGACCTGGGGTTCGGAAACACCATATATTTT; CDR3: CSVADLGFGNTIYF
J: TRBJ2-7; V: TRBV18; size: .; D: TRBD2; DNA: TGTGCCAGCTCACCACCTAGCGGGTCCCTACACGAGCAGTACTTC; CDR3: CASSPPSGSLHEQYF
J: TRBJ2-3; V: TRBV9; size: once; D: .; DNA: TGTGCCAGCAGCGTAGATCAGAAGGGCACAGATACGCAGTATTTT; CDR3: CASSVDQKGTDTQYF
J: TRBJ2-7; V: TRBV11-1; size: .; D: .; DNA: TGTGCCAGCAGCGTAGGGTACGAGCAGTACTTC; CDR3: CASSVGYEQYF
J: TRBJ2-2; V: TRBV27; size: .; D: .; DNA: TGTGCCAGCAGTAAGATCGGGAGTGGGAACACCGGGGAGCTGTTTTTT; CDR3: CASSKIGSGNTGELFF
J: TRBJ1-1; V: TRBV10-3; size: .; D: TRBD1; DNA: TGTGCCTCTTGGACAGGGGCGAACACTGAAGCTTTCTTT; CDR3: CASWTGANTEAFF
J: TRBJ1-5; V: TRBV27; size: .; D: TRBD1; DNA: TGTGCCAGCAGTCTCGGGACAGATAGCAATCAGCCCCAGCATTTT; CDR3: CASSLGTDSNQPQHF
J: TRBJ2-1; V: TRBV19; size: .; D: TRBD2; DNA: TGTGCCAGTAGTATAGATTCTGTACGGGGAGGGTACAATGAGCAGTTCTTC; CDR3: CASSIDSVRGGYNEQFF
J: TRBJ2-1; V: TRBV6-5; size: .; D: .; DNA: TGTGCCAGCAGTAAGGACTTAAGCTCCTACAATGAGCAGTTCTTC; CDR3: CASSKDLSSYNEQFF
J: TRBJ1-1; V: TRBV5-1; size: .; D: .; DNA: TGCGCCAGCAGCTTGGTCCCGACCATGAACACTGAAGCTTTCTTT; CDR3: CASSLVPTMNTEAFF
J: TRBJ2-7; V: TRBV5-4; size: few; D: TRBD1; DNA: TGTGCCAGCAGCTTGAGCGTAACAGGGGTGATTTACGAGCAGTACTTC; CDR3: CASSLSVTGVIYEQYF
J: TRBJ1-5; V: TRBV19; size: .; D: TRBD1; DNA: TGTGCCAGTAGTGCAGGGAGCAGGGGGACGCAGCCCCAGCATTTT; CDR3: CASSAGSRGTQPQHF
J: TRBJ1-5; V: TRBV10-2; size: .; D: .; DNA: TGCGCCATCATTAGGACAGTAAGCAATCAGCCCCAGCATTTT; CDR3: CAIIRTVSNQPQHF
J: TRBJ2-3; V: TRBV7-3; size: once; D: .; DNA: TGTGCCAGCAGCTTAACCCCGGGAACTAGCACAGATACGCAGTATTTT; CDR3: CASSLTPGTSTDTQYF
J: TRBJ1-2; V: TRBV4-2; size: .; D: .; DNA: TGTGCCAGCAGCCAAGTTCTTCAGGGAGACTATGGCTACACCTTC; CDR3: CASSQVLQGDYGYTF
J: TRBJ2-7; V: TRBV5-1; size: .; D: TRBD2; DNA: TGCGCCAGCAGCTTGGAGGTAGCGGGACCCTACGAGCAGTACTTC; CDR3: CASSLEVAGPYEQYF
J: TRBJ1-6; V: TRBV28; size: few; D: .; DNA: TGTGCCAGCAGTTTAGCGGGGGAACCCACGAGCTCCTATAATTCACCCCTCCACTTT; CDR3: CASSLAGEPTSSYNSPLHF
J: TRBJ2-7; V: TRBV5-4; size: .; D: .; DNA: TGTGCCAGCAGCTTGGCCCGTGGGGGCTACGAGCAGTACTTC; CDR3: CASSLARGGYEQYF
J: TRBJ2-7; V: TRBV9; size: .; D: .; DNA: TGTGCCAGCAGCCCCCGGGGGGACAGCACCTACGAGCAGTACTTC; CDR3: CASSPRGDSTYEQYF
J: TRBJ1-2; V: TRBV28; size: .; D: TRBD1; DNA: TGTGCCAGCACCCCAGGGGCCAGGGGGGGCTATGGCTACACCTTC; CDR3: CASTPGARGGYGYTF
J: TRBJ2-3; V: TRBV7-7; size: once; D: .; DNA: TGTGCCAGCAGCTTAGGTGGAGGGAATACGCAGTATTTT; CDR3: CASSLGGGNTQYF
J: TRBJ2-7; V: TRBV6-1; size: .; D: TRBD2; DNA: TGTGCCAGCAGTGAGAAGGCGGGAGGGGAGCAGTACTTC; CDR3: CASSEKAGGEQYF
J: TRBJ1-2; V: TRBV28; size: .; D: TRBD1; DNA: TGTGCCAGCAGTTCTCCGGGAAGGACAGGGGAGGCGGCTGGCTATGGCTACACCTTC; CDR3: CASSSPGRTGEAAGYGYTF
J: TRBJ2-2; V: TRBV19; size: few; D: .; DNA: TGTGCCAGTAGGTGGGGGGACCCCGGGGAGCTGTTTTTT; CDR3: CASRWGDPGELFF
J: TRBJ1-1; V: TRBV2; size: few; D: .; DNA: TGTGCCAGCAGGATTGAGGGTGGCACTGAAGCTTTCTTT; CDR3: CASRIEGGTEAFF
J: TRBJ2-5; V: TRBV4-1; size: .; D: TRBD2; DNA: TGCGCCAGCAGCCACCCCCCCCGGCTAGCGGGAGACCAAGAGACCCAGTACTTC; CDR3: CASSHPPRLAGDQETQYF
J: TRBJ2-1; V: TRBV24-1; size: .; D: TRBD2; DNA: TGTGCCACCAGTCAAGCGGGAGAGGGCAATGAGCAGTTCTTC; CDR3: CATSQAGEGNEQFF
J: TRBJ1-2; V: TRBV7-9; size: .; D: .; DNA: TGTGCCAGCAGCTTAGTACAGGGTTTTGGTGGCTACACCTTC; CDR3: CASSLVQGFGGYTF
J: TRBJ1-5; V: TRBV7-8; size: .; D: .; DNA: TGTGCCAGCAGCTTAGGAAAGGGGCGGGAGCAGCCCCAGCATTTT; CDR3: CASSLGKGREQPQHF
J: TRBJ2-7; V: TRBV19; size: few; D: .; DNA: TGTGCCAGTAGTATCCTCCCAGGGTGGGTTTACGAGCAGTACTTC; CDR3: CASSILPGWVYEQYF